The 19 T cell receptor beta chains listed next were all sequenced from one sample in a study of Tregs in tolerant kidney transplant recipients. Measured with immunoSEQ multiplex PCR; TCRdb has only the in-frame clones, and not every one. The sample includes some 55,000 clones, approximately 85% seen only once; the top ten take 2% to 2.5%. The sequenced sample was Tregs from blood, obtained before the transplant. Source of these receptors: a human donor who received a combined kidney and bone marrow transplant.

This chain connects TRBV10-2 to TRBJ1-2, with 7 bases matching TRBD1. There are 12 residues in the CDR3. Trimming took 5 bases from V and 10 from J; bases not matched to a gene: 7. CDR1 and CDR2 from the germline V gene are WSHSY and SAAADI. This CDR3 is CASSSDRAAYTF. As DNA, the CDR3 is TGCGCCAGCAGTTCCGACAGGGCCGCCTACACCTTC.

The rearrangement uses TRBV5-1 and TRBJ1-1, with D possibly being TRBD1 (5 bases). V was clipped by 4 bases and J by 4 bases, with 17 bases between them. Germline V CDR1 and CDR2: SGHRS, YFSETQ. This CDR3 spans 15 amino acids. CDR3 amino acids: CASSPPRGGGTEAFF. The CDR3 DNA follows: TGCGCCAGCAGCCCTCCCCGTGGGGGGGGCACTGAAGCTTTCTTT.

The CDR3 loop is CASSIGRTASNQPQHF. In DNA form, the CDR3 reads TGTGCCAGTAGTATTGGCAGGACCGCTAGCAATCAGCCCCAGCATTTT. The V and J genes are TRBV19 and TRBJ1-5; D is undetermined. CDR3 length: 16 amino acids. Germline V lookup: CDR1 LNHDA, CDR2 SQIVND (reference sequence). V was trimmed by 3 bases and J by 0 bases, leaving 12 bases between them.

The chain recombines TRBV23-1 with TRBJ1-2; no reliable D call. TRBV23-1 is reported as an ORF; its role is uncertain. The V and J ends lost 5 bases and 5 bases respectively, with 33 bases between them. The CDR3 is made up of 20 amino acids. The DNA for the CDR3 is TGCGCCAGCAGTTTTGGCCTCCGAGACGATCAAACCCTAAAATTGTATGGCTACACCTTC. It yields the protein CASSFGLRDDQTLKLYGYTF.

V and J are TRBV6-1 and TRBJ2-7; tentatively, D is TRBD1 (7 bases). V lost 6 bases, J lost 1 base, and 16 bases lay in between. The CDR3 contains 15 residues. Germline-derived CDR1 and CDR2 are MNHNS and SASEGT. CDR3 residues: CASSPAGGGSYEQYF. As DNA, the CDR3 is TGTGCCAGCAGCCCGGCAGGGGGAGGATCCTACGAGCAGTACTTC.

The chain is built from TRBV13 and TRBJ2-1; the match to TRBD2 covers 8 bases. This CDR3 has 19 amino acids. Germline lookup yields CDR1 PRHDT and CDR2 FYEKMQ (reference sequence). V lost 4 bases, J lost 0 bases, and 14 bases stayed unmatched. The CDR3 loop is CASSWGGLAGRSSYNEQFF. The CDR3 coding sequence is TGTGCCAGCAGCTGGGGGGGCCTAGCGGGTAGGAGCTCCTACAATGAGCAGTTCTTC.

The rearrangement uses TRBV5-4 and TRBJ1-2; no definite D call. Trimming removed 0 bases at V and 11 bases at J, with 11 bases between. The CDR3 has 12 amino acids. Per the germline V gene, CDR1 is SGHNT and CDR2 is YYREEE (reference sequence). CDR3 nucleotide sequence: TGTGCCAGCAGCTTGGGTGGAGGATTGTACACCTTC. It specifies CASSLGGGLYTF. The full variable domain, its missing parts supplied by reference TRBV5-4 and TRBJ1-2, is ETGVTQSPTHLIKTRGQQVTLRCSSQSGHNTVSWYQQALGQGPQFIFQYYREEENGRGNFPPRFSGLQFPNYSSELNVNALELDDSALYLCASSLGGGLYTFGSGTRLTVV.

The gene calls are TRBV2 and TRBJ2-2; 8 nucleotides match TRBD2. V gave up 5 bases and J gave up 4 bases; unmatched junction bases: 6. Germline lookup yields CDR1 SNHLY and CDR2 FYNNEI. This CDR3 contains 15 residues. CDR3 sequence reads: CASSLGLDATGELFF. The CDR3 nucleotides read TGTGCCAGCAGTCTGGGACTAGACGCCACCGGGGAGCTGTTTTTT.

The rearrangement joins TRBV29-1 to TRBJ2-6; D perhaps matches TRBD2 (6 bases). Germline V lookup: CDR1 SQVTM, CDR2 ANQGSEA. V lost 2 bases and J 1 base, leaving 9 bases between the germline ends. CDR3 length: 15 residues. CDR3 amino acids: CSVEFGGSGANVLTF. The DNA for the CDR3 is TGCAGCGTTGAATTTGGGGGGTCTGGGGCCAACGTCCTGACTTTC.

CDR3 protein: CASSAGQGIVAGNTIYF. CDR3 coding DNA: TGTGCCAGCAGCGCGGGACAGGGGATTGTGGCTGGAAACACCATATATTTT. The rearrangement uses TRBV7-9 and TRBJ1-3, with 10 bases fitting TRBD1. J lost 2 bases, V lost 5 bases, and 9 bases had no gene match. Germline V gene data show CDR1 as SEHNR and CDR2 as FQNEAQ (reference sequence). The CDR3 sequence is 17 residues long.

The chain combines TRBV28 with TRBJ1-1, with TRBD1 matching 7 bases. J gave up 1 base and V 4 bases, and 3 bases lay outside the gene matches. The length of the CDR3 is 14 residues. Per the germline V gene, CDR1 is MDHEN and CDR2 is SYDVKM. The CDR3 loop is CASSSGQTNTEAFF. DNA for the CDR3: TGTGCCAGCAGTTCGGGACAGACGAACACTGAAGCTTTCTTT.

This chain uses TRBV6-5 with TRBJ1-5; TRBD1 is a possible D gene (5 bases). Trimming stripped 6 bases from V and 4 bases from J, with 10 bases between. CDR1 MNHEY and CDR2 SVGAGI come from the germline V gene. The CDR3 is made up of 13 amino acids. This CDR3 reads CASRRGVNQPQHF. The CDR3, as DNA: TGTGCCAGCAGGCGGGGGGTTAATCAGCCCCAGCATTTT.

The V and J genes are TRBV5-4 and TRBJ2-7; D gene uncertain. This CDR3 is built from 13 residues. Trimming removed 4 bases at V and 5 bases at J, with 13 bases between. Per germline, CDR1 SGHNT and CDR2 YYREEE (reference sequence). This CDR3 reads CASSPRAQDEQYF. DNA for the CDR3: TGTGCCAGCAGCCCCCGGGCTCAGGACGAGCAGTACTTC.

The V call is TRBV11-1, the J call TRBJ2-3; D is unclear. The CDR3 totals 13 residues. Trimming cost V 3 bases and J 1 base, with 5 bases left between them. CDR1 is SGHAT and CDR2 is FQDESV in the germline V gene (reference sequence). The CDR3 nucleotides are TGTGCCAGCAGCTTTCACGGCACAGATACGCAGTATTTT. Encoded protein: CASSFHGTDTQYF.

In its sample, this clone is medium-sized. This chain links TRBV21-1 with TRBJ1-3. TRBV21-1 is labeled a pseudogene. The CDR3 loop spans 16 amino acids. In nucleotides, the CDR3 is TGTGCCAGCAGCAAAGTAGGGACGGATCTGGAGAGGACCATATATTTT. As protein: CASSKVGTDLERTIYF.

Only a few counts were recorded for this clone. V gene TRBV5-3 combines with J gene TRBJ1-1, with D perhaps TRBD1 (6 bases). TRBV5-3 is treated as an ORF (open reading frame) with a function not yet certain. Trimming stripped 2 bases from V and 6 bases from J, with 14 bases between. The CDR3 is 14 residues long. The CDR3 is CARSLRGMKAEAFF. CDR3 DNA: TGTGCCAGAAGCTTAAGGGGGATGAAGGCTGAAGCTTTCTTT.

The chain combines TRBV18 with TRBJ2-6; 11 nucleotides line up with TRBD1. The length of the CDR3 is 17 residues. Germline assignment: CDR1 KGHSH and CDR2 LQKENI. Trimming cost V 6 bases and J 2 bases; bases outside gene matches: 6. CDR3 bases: TGTGCCAGCTCTACCGGGACAGGGGGACCTGGGGCCAACGTCCTGACTTTC. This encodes CASSTGTGGPGANVLTF. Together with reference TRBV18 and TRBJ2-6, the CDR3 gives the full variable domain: NAGVMQNPRHLVRRRGQEARLRCSPMKGHSHVYWYRQLPEEGLKFMVYLQKENIIDESGMPKERFSAEFPKEGPSILRIQQVVRGDSAAYFCASSTGTGGPGANVLTFGAGSRLTVL.

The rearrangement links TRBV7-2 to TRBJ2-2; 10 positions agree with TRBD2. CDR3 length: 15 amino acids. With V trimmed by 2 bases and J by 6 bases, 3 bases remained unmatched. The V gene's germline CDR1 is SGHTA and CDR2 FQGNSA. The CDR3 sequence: CASSLLAGAPGELFF. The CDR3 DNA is TGTGCCAGCAGCTTACTAGCGGGAGCACCCGGGGAGCTGTTTTTT.

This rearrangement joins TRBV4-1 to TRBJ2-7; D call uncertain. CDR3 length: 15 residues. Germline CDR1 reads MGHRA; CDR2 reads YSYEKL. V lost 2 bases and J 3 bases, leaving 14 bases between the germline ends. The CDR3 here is CASSQLGSPNYEQYF. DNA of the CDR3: TGCGCCAGCAGCCAATTGGGTAGCCCCAACTACGAGCAGTACTTC.